This T cell receptor (beta chain) is drawn from a study of blood T cell repertoires in COVID-19. Study context: Whether acute or convalescent, the COVID-19 samples came from the United States, Italy and Spain. PBMCs, B-cell-depleted T cells, or T cells were the source of the cDNA or gDNA that made up the material.

Measured with immunoSEQ multiplex PCR; TCRdb has only the in-frame clones, and not every one. The sample carries about 350,000 clones, around 87% recorded once. Germline CDR1 is MGHRA and CDR2 is YSYEKL. V lost 0 bases to trimming and J lost 6 bases; unmatched junction nucleotides: 10. There are 16 residues in the CDR3. The genes are TRBV4-1 and TRBJ2-7; 8 positions agree with TRBD2. This receptor was obtained from a woman aged 25-40 years who had recovered from COVID-19. The specimen sequenced was PBMCs or T cells enriched from blood (not recorded which). This CDR3 reads CASSQEPPGGGSEQYF. CDR3 coding DNA: TGCGCCAGCAGCCAAGAACCCCCCGGGGGGGGAAGCGAGCAGTACTTC.